In this sample, the clone carrying this T cell receptor (beta chain) turned up a few times. Each CDR3 protein gets one entry after TCRdb re-called the 5' RACE reads with MiXCR. The sample records 150,000 to 200,000 distinct CDR3 sequences, over 10% being singletons. V dropped 5 bases and J dropped 2 bases, with 9 bases sitting between them. Germline CDR1 and CDR2: SGHDT and YYEEEE. CDR3 length: 13 amino acids. These data belong to a study of T-cell memory formation after mild COVID-19. For the study at large: The TCR clusters were mostly specific to one donor.

This chain joins TRBV5-6 and TRBJ2-3; the D is unclear. The specimen sequenced was PBMCs or a T cell subset sorted from them (not recorded which). The sequence came from a young man who had mild COVID-19 (a few samples of this study predate the infection). Cell type and time point are not known. The CDR3 is CASSQRPTDTQYF. Written as DNA, the CDR3 is TGTGCCAGCAGTCAAAGACCCACAGATACGCAGTATTTT.